In its sample, the clone carrying this TCR beta chain was seen many times. Its target is not known. The data are from a study of read filtering for tumor transcriptome and immune sequencing. General study points: Without single-read clonotypes, shared clonotype proportions correlated more between IR-seq and RNA-seq. The sorted CD138-negative fraction was a mixed bone marrow immune population, not purified T cells. Even smaller IR-seq throughput identified most shared clonotypes.

From roughly 400 ng of RNA, a library with molecular barcoded alpha/delta and beta/gamma adaptors was made. Each CDR3 protein is one row after TCRdb ran MiXCR on the reads. Among about 63,000 distinct CDR3 sequences listed, around 14% were seen once. V shed 7 bases, J shed 6 bases, and the junction held 9 bases outside the gene matches. This CDR3 region has 15 residues. Sample: a population of CD138-negative cells sorted from bone marrow. This sequence joins TRBV12-3 or TRBV12-4 and TRBJ2-2; TRBD2 matches 9 bases. This clonotype was obtained from a donor aged 40 or older with multiple myeloma. For the CDR3, the DNA is TGTGCCAGCATTCCGTCTAGCGGGATTTCCGGGGAGCTGTTTTTT. It specifies CASIPSSGISGELFF.